A selection of T cell receptor beta chains follows, all from one sample in a study of Graves' ophthalmopathy and Graves' hyperthyroidism. TCRdb re-analysed the multiplex PCR reads in MiXCR, keeping a single row per CDR3 protein. The sample shows roughly 400,000 distinct CDR3 sequences, about 15% of them seen only once. Sequenced material: peripheral blood. These receptors all come from an adult woman with stable Graves' hyperthyroidism. Both conserved end residues are part of each CDR3. The D gene is left open where the match is weak. Not all rows give a size; the values are once, few, many and, for expanded clones, a class.

size,D,length,V,J,DNA,CDR3
many,.,14,TRBV6-6,TRBJ1-5,TGTGCCAGCAGAGCAACTCGGGACCGGCAGCCCCAGCATTTT,CASRATRDRQPQHF
.,.,16,TRBV27,TRBJ2-2,TGTGCCAGCAGAAAAGTCGGGACGGAGTCCCCCGGGGAGCTGTTTTTT,CASRKVGTESPGELFF
once,.,14,TRBV4-1,TRBJ1-5,TGCGCCAGCGGTATTGTGGGGGGCGGGCAGCCCCAGGATTTT,CASGIVGGGQPQDF
many,.,13,TRBV6-2/TRBV6-3,TRBJ2-2,TGTGCCAGCAGTTCGGGGGAGAGCGGGGAGCTGTTTTTT,CASSSGESGELFF
once,TRBD2,20,TRBV7-1,TRBJ2-2,TGTGCCAGCAGCTCGAGCATCCTCCCTCGGCGGGAGGGAAACACCGGGGAGCTGTTTTTT,CASSSSILPRREGNTGELFF
many,.,17,TRBV7-9,TRBJ2-4,TGTGCCAGCAGCTCCCATCGGACATCCTTAGCCAAAAACATTCAGTACTTC,CASSSHRTSLAKNIQYF
many,.,16,TRBV7-2,TRBJ2-2,TGTGCCAGCAGCTTAGGGCCAGCGGGGAACACCGGGGAGCTGTTTTTT,CASSLGPAGNTGELFF
many,.,16,TRBV6-2/TRBV6-3,TRBJ2-5,TGTGCCAGCAGTTTAGAGGCAGCGCGGTACCAAGAGACCCAGTACTTC,CASSLEAARYQETQYF
few,.,14,TRBV12-3/TRBV12-4,TRBJ2-1,TGTGCCAGCAGTTTGGTGCGACGGAACAATGAGCAGTTCTTC,CASSLVRRNNEQFF
.,.,13,TRBV2,TRBJ2-3,TGTGCCAGCATCCGTCCCCCCGGAGATACGCAGTATTTT,CASIRPPGDTQYF
many,TRBD1,14,TRBV25-1,TRBJ2-2,TGTGCCAGCAGTCCAGGGGGCGTGAGCGGGGAGCTGTTTTTT,CASSPGGVSGELFF
many,.,17,TRBV7-3,TRBJ1-1,TGTGCCAGCAGCTTAGGCCCGTCAACAACGGGAAACACTGAAGCTTTCTTT,CASSLGPSTTGNTEAFF
many,.,13,TRBV2,TRBJ1-5,TGTGCCAGCGATGATAGGCACAATCAGCCCCAGCATTTT,CASDDRHNQPQHF
many,.,16,TRBV15,TRBJ1-3,TGTGCCACCCAAAATGGGCTGGGACTAGGAGGAAACACCATATATTTT,CATQNGLGLGGNTIYF
many,.,15,TRBV12-3/TRBV12-4,TRBJ2-3,TGTGCCAGCAGTCCCCCTAGCTCTGGCACAGATACGCAGTATTTT,CASSPPSSGTDTQYF
many,.,13,TRBV19,TRBJ1-1,TGTGCCAGTAGTATTGCCAGCAACACTGAAGCTTTCTTT,CASSIASNTEAFF
many,.,14,TRBV28,TRBJ1-1,TGTGCCAGCAGTTTAGCGGGAGGGTTGGGGGAAGCTTTCTTT,CASSLAGGLGEAFF
few,.,10,TRBV27,TRBJ2-4,TGTGCCTGCCCTGACGACATTCAGTACTTC,CACPDDIQYF
.,.,12,TRBV28,TRBJ1-2,TGTGCCAGCAGTTTCGGGCCTAATGGCTACACCTTC,CASSFGPNGYTF
.,TRBD1,15,TRBV6-1,TRBJ1-2,TGTGCCAGCAGCGACAGGGTTGGAAATCGCTATGGCTACACCTTC,CASSDRVGNRYGYTF
.,TRBD2,17,TRBV11-2,TRBJ2-3,TGTGCCAGCAACCCACCCCCGACTAGCTCCCCTATCCCGGGGCAGTATTTT,CASNPPPTSSPIPGQYF
.,.,14,TRBV12-3/TRBV12-4,TRBJ1-3,TGTGCCAGCAGTTTAAGGAGGGCTGGAAACACCATATATTTT,CASSLRRAGNTIYF
few,.,14,TRBV7-9,TRBJ2-2,TGTGCCAGCAGTATAACAGAAAACACCGGGGTGCTGTTTTTT,CASSITENTGVLFF
many,.,10,TRBV24-1,TRBJ2-7,TGTGCCACCTGCTGGGGCGAGCAGTACTTC,CATCWGEQYF
few,.,15,TRBV6-1,TRBJ2-2,TGTGCCAGCAGCCATATGGACGTGTGGTCCGGGGAGCTGTTTTTT,CASSHMDVWSGELFF
many,.,14,TRBV28,TRBJ1-5,TGTGCCAGCAGTTTAAAGGCTAGCAATCAGCCCCAGCATTTT,CASSLKASNQPQHF
many,.,14,TRBV2,TRBJ2-7,TGTGCCAGCAGTGAAGCTAACAGACTTGAGGAGCAGTACTTC,CASSEANRLEEQYF